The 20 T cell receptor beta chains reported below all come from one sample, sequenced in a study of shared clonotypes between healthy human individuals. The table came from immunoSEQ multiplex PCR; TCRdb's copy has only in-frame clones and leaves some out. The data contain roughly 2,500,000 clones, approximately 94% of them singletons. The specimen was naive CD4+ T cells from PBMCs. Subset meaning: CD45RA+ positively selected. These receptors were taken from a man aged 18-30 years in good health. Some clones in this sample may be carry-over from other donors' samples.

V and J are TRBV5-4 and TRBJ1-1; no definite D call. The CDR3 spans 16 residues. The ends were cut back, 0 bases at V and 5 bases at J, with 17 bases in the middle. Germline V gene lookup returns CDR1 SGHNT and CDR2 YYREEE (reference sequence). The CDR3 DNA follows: TGTGCCAGCAGCTTGGACAGTATCGGCGTGGGAACTGAAGCTTTCTTT. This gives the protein CASSLDSIGVGTEAFF.

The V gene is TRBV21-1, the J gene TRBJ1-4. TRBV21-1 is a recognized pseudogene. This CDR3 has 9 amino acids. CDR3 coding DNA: TGTGCCACCCCGGAAAAACTGTTTTTT. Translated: CATPEKLFF.

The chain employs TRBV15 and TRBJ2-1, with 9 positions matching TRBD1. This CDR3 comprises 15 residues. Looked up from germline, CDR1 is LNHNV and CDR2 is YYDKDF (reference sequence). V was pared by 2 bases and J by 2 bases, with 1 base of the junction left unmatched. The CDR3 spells CATSRRDRAYNEQFF. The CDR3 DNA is TGTGCCACCAGCAGAAGGGACAGGGCCTACAATGAGCAGTTCTTC.

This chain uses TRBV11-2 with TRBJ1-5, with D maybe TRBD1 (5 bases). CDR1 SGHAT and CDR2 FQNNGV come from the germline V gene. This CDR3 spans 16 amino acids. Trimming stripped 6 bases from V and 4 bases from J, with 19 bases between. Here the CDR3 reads CASSRGGAEGNQPQHF. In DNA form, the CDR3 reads TGTGCCAGCAGTCGAGGAGGTGCGGAGGGGAATCAGCCCCAGCATTTT. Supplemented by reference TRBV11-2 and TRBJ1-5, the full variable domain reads EAGVAQSPRYKIIEKRQSVAFWCNPISGHATLYWYQQILGQGPKLLIQFQNNGVVDDSQLPKDRFSAERLKGVDSTLKIQPAKLEDSAVYLCASSRGGAEGNQPQHFGDGTRLSIL.

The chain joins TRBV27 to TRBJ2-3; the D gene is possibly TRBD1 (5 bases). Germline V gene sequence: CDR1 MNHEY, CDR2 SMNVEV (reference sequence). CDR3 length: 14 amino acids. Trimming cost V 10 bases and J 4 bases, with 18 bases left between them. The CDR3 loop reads CATKTQGIPDTQYF. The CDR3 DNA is TGTGCCACCAAAACCCAGGGTATCCCAGATACGCAGTATTTT.

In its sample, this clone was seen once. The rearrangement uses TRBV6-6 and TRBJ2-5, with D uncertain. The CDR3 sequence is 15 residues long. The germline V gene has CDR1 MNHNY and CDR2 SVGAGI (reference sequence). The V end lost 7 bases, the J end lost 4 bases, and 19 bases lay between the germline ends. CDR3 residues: CASNRHGQFLETQYF. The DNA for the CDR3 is TGTGCCAGCAATCGCCATGGTCAATTCCTAGAGACCCAGTACTTC.

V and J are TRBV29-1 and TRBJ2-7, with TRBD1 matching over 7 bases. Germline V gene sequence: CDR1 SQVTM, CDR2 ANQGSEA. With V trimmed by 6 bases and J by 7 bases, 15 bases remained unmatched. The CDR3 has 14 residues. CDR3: CSVLAGTAKREQYF. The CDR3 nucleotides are TGCAGCGTCCTAGCCGGGACAGCCAAACGGGAGCAGTACTTC.

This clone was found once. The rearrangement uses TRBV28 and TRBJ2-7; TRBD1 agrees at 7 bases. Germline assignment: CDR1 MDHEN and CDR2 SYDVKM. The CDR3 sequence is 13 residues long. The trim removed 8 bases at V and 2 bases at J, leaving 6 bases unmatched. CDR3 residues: CASQEGATYEQYF. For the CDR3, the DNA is TGTGCCAGCCAAGAGGGGGCCACCTACGAGCAGTACTTC.

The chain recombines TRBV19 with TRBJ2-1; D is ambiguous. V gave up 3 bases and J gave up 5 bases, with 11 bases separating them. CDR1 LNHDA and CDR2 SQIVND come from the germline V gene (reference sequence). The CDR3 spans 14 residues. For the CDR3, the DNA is TGTGCCAGTAGTATTCGGCAGCCTAACAATGAGCAGTTCTTC. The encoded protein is CASSIRQPNNEQFF.

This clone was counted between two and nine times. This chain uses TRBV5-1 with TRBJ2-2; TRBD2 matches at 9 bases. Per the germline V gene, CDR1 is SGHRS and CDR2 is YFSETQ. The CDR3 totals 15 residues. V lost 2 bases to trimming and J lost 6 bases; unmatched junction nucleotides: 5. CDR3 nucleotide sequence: TGCGCCAGCAGCTTCCTAGCGGGAAGTGCCGGGGAGCTGTTTTTT. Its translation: CASSFLAGSAGELFF.

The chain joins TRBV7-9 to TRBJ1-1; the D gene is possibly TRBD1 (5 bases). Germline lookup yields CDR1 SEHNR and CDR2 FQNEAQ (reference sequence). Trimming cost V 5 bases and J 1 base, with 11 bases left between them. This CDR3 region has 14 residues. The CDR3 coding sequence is TGTGCCAGCAGCGTCGACAGCTGGAACACTGAAGCTTTCTTT. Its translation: CASSVDSWNTEAFF. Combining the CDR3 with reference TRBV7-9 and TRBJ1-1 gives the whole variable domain DTGVSQNPRHKITKRGQNVTFRCDPISEHNRLYWYRQTLGQGPEFLTYFQNEAQLEKSRLLSDRFSAERPKGSFSTLEIQRTEQGDSAMYLCASSVDSWNTEAFFGQGTRLTVV.

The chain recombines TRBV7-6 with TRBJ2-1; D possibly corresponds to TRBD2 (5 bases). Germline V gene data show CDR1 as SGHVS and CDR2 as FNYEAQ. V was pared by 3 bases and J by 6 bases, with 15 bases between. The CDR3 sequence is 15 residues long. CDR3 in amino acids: CASSFRGGGRNEQFF. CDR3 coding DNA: TGTGCCAGCAGCTTTCGTGGAGGCGGGCGCAATGAGCAGTTCTTC. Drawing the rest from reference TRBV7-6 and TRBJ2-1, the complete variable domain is GAGVSQSPRYKVTKRGQDVALRCDPISGHVSLYWYRQALGQGPEFLTYFNYEAQQDKSGLPNDRFSAERPEGSISTLTIQRTEQRDSAMYRCASSFRGGGRNEQFFGPGTRLTVL.

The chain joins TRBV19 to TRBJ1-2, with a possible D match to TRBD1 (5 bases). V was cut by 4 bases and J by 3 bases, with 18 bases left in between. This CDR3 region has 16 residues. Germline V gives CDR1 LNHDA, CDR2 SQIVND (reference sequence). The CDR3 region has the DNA TGTGCCAGTAGTACCTATCGAGGAGGGGTTCACTATGGCTACACCTTC. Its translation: CASSTYRGGVHYGYTF.

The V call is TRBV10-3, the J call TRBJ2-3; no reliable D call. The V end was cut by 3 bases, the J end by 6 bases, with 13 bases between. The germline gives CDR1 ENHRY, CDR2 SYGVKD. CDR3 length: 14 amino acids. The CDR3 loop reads CAISDSPGRDTQYF. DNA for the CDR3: TGTGCCATCAGTGACTCTCCCGGAAGGGATACGCAGTATTTT.

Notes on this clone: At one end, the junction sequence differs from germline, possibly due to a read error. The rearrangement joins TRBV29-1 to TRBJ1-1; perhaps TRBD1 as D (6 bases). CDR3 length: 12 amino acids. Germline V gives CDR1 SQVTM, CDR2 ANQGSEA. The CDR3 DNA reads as TGCAGCGTTGGCTACCTGAGACAGGAGGCTTACTTT. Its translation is CSVGYLRQEAYF.

In DNA form, the CDR3 reads TGTGCCAGCAGCGTATCAGGGCACACCGGGGAGCTGTTTTTT. This codes for CASSVSGHTGELFF. This rearrangement joins TRBV9 to TRBJ2-2; a possible D gene is TRBD1 (5 bases). Germline V gives CDR1 SGDLS, CDR2 YYNGEE. The V gene lost 1 base and the J gene lost 3 bases, with 7 bases spanning the gap. This CDR3 is built from 14 residues.

The CDR3: CASPRQGETSPLHF. Here the CDR3 DNA reads TGTGCCAGCCCACGGCAGGGGGAAACTTCACCCCTCCACTTT. The rearrangement uses TRBV9 and TRBJ1-6, with 7 bases that match TRBD1. After removal of 7 bases from V and 9 bases from J, the junction contained 10 bases not matched to a gene. CDR3 length: 14 amino acids. Per the germline V gene, CDR1 is SGDLS and CDR2 is YYNGEE. The whole variable domain, remainder taken from reference TRBV9 and TRBJ1-6, is DSGVTQTPKHLITATGQRVTLRCSPRSGDLSVYWYQQSLDQGLQFLIQYYNGEERAKGNILERFSAQQFPDLHSELNLSSLELGDSALYFCASPRQGETSPLHFGNGTRLTVT.

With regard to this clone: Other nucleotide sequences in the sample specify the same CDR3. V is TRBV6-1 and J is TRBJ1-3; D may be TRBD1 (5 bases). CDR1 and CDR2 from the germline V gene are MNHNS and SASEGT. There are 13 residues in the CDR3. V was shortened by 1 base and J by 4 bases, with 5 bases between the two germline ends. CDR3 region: CASSEGGGNTIYF. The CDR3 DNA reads TGTGCCAGCAGTGAAGGGGGGGGAAACACCATATATTTT.

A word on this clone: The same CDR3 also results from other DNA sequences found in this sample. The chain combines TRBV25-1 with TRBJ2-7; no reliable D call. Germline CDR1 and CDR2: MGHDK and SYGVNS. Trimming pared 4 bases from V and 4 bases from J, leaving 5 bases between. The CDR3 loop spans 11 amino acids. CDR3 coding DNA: TGTGCCAGCAGTGCCCGATACGAGCAGTACTTC. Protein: CASSARYEQYF.

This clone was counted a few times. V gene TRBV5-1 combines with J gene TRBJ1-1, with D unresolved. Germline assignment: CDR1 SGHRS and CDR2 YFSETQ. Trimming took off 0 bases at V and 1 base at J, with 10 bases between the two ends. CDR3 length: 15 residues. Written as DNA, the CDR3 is TGCGCCAGCAGCTTGGAGTATGACTGGAACACTGAAGCTTTCTTT. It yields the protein CASSLEYDWNTEAFF.